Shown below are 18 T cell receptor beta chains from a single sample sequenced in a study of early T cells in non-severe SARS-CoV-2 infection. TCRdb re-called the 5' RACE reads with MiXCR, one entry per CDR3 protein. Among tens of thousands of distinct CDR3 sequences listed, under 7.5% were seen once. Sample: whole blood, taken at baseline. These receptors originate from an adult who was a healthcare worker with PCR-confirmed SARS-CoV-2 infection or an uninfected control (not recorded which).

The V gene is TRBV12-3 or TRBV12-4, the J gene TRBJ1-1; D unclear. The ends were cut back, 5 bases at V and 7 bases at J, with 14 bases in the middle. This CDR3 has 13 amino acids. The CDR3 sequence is CASSPQQDFEAFF. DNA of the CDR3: TGTGCCAGCAGTCCCCAGCAAGACTTTGAAGCTTTCTTT.

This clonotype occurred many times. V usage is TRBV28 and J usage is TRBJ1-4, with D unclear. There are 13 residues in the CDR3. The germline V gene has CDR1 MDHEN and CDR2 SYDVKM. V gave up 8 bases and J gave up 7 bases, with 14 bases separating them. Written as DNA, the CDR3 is TGTGCCAGCGGCCTTCTACTAGGTGAAAAACTGTTTTTT. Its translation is CASGLLLGEKLFF.

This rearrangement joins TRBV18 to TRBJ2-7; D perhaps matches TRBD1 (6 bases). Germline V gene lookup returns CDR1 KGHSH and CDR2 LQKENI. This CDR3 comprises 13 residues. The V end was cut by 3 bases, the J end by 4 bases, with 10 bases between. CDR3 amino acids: CASSPGTQYEQYF. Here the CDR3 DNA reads TGTGCCAGCTCACCTGGGACACAGTACGAGCAGTACTTC. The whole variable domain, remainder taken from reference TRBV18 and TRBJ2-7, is NAGVMQNPRHLVRRRGQEARLRCSPMKGHSHVYWYRQLPEEGLKFMVYLQKENIIDESGMPKERFSAEFPKEGPSILRIQQVVRGDSAAYFCASSPGTQYEQYFGPGTRLTVT.

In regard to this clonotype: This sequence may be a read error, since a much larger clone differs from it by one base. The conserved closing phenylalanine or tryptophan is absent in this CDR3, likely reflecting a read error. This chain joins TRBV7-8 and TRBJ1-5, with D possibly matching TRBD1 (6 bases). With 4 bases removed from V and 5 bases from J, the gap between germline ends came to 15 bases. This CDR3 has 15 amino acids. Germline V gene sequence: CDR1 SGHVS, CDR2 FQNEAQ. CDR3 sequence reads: CASSSLQGGDQPQHY. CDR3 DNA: TGTGCCAGCAGCTCCCTACAGGGAGGGGATCAGCCCCAGCATTAT.

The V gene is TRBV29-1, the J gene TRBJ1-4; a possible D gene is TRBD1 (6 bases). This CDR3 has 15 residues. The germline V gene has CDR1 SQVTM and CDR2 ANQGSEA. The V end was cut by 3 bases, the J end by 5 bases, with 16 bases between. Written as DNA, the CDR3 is TGCAGCGTTGAGGATCCCGGCAGGGGAAATGAAAAACTGTTTTTT. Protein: CSVEDPGRGNEKLFF.

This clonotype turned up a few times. DNA for the CDR3: TGTGCCAGCAGTCGCTGGGGGGGCTTACTTTCTAACTATGGCTACACCTTC. The encoded protein is CASSRWGGLLSNYGYTF. V usage is TRBV6-6 and J usage is TRBJ1-2; possible D gene TRBD1, 6 bases. V lost 5 bases to trimming and J lost 0 bases, with 19 bases between them. The CDR3 has 17 amino acids. Germline CDR1 is MNHNY and CDR2 is SVGAGI (reference sequence).

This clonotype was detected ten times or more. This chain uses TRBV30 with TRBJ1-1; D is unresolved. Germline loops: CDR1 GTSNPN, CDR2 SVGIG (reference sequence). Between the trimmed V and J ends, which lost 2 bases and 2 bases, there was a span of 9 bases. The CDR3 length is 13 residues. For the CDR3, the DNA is TGTGCCTGGAGTCATATGGGTAACACTGAAGCTTTCTTT. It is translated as CAWSHMGNTEAFF.

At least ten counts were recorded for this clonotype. Here the CDR3 reads CASSSPAEGGYHEQYF. CDR3 sequence (DNA): TGTGCCAGCAGCTCCCCTGCTGAGGGAGGTTACCACGAGCAGTACTTC. This chain links TRBV7-9 with TRBJ2-7, with D perhaps TRBD2 (6 bases). CDR3 size: 16 residues. The germline V gene has CDR1 SEHNR and CDR2 FQNEAQ (reference sequence). V lost 4 bases and J 5 bases, leaving 21 bases between the germline ends.

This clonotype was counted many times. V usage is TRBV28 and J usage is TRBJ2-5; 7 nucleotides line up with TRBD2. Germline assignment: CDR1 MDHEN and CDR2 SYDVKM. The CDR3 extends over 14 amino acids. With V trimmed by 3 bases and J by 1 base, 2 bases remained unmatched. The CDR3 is CASSLGGVQETQYF. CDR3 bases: TGTGCCAGCAGTTTGGGGGGGGTCCAAGAGACCCAGTACTTC.

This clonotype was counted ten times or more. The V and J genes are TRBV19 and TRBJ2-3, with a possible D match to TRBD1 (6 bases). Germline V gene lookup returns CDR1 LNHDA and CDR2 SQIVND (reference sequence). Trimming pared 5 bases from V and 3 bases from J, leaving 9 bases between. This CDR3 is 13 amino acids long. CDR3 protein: CASSSDRTDTQYF. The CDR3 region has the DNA TGTGCCAGTAGTTCGGACAGAACAGATACGCAGTATTTT.

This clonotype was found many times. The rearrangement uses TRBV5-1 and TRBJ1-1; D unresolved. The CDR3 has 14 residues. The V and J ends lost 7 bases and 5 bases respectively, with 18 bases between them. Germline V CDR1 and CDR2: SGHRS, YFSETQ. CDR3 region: CASSVRAEHTEAFF. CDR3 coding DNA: TGCGCCAGCTCGGTTAGGGCAGAACATACTGAAGCTTTCTTT. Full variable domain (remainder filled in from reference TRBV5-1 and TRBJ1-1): KAGVTQTPRYLIKTRGQQVTLSCSPISGHRSVSWYQQTPGQGLQFLFEYFSETQRNKGNFPGRFSGRQFSNSRSEMNVSTLELGDSALYLCASSVRAEHTEAFFGQGTRLTVV.

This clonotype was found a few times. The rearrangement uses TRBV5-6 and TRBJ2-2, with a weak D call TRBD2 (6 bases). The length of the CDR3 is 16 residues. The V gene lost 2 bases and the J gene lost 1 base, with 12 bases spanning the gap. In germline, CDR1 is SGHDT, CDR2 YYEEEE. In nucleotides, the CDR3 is TGTGCCAGCAGCTTTGGCCCGCGGGGGAACACCGGGGAGCTGTTTTTT. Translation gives CASSFGPRGNTGELFF.

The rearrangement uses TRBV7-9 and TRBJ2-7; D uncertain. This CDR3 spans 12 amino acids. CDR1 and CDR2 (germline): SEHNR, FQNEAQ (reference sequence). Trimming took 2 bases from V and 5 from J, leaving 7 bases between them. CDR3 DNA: TGTGCCAGCAGCTTAAGTTCCAACGAGCAGTACTTC. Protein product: CASSLSSNEQYF.

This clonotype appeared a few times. The CDR3 DNA follows: TGTGCCAGCAGGCCCACAGGGGGACAAGGAAACACCATATATTTT. This sequence encodes CASRPTGGQGNTIYF. The chain has TRBV12-3 or TRBV12-4 and TRBJ1-3, with 8 positions matching TRBD1. The CDR3 is made up of 15 amino acids. V lost 6 bases and J lost 4; bases outside the gene matches: 8.

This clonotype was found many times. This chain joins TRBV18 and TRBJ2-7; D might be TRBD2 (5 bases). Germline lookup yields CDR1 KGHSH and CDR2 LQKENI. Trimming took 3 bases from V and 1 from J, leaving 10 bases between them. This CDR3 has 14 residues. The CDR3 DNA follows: TGTGCCAGCTCACCTGGACTCGTTTCCTACGAGCAGTACTTC. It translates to CASSPGLVSYEQYF.

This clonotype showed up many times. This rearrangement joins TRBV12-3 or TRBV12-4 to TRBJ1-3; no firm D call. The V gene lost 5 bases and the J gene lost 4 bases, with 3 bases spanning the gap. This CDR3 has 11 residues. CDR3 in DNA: TGTGCCAGCAGTCCCGGAAACACCATATATTTT. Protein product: CASSPGNTIYF.

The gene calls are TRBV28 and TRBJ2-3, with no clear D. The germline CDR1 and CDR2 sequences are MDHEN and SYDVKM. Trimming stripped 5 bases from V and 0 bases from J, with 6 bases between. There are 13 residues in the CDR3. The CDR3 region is CASSDRSTDTQYF. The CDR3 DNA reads TGTGCCAGCAGTGATAGGAGCACAGATACGCAGTATTTT.

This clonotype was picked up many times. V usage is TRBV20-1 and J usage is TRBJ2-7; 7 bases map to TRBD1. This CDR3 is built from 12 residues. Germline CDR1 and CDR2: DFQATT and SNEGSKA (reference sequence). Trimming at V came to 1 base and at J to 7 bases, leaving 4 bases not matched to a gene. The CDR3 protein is CSARVGGGEQYF. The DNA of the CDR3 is TGCAGTGCTAGAGTAGGGGGCGGGGAGCAGTACTTC.